What follows are 21 T cell receptor beta chains derived from one specimen sequenced in a study of blood T cells in healthy people across ages. Next came a second PCR, run for about 6 to 11 cycles, which used a sample-barcoded 5' primer along with a J-beta primer mix. TCRdb recomputed calls from the 5' RACE reads with MiXCR, one row per CDR3 protein. The table shows roughly 1.5 million distinct CDR3 sequences, with roughly 43% occurring only once. The sample consisted of blood. Receptor source: a woman aged 18-35 years in good health.

There are a few counts of this clonotype. V is TRBV3-1 and J is TRBJ1-1; no firm D call. Deletions cut 5 bases from V and 7 bases from J, with 14 bases between. Germline CDR1 LGHDT, CDR2 YNNKEL (reference sequence). This CDR3 region has 13 residues. The CDR3 DNA reads TGTGCCAGCAGCTACGGACTCGCCCGTGAAGCTTTCTTT. Translation: CASSYGLAREAFF. Full variable domain (missing parts from reference TRBV3-1 and TRBJ1-1): DTAVSQTPKYLVTQMGNDKSIKCEQNLGHDTMYWYKQDSKKFLKIMFSYNNKELIINETVPNRFSPKSPDKAHLNLHINSLELGDSAVYFCASSYGLAREAFFGQGTRLTVV.

The rearrangement joins TRBV27 to TRBJ2-1; 9 nucleotides align to TRBD2. Gene TRBJ2-7 matches the end of the DNA better, so the J call may be wrong. The CDR3 is 16 amino acids. CDR1 is MNHEY and CDR2 is SMNVEV in the germline V gene (reference sequence). Written as DNA, the CDR3 is TGTGCCAGCAGTTTGCTGACGGCGGGAGGGTACAATGAGCAGTACTTC. Translation: CASSLLTAGGYNEQYF.

This clonotype was seen a single time. The chain joins TRBV7-2 to TRBJ1-1; TRBD1 is a possible D gene (6 bases). V lost 3 bases, J lost 9 bases, and 17 bases lay in between. This CDR3 region has 14 residues. Germline assignment: CDR1 SGHTA and CDR2 FQGNSA. For the CDR3, the DNA is TGTGCCAGCAGCTTCTTCGGGCGGACAGCCCAAGCTTTCTTT. The encoded protein is CASSFFGRTAQAFF. Filled out from reference TRBV7-2 and TRBJ1-1, the complete variable domain reads GAGVSQSPSNKVTEKGKDVELRCDPISGHTALYWYRQSLGQGLEFLIYFQGNSAPDKSGLPSDRFSAERTGGSVSTLTIQRTQQEDSAVYLCASSFFGRTAQAFFGQGTRLTVV.

This clonotype has a handful of counts. V is TRBV10-3 and J is TRBJ2-1, with D tentatively TRBD1 (8 bases). Germline CDR1 is ENHRY and CDR2 is SYGVKD. CDR3 length: 16 amino acids. V was cut by 4 bases and J by 4 bases, with 17 bases left in between. In DNA, the CDR3 is TGTGCCATCAGTGGGGGGGGTGACAGGGGATACAATGAGCAGTTCTTC. Encoded protein: CAISGGGDRGYNEQFF.

The rearrangement links TRBV7-2 to TRBJ2-1; 8 bases map to TRBD1. V shed 2 bases and J 7 bases; nucleotides not matched to a gene: 13. The germline gives CDR1 SGHTA, CDR2 FQGNSA. CDR3 length equals 17 residues. The CDR3: CASSLSPQGAIVNEQFF. In DNA, the CDR3 is TGTGCCAGCAGCTTAAGTCCGCAGGGGGCGATTGTGAATGAGCAGTTCTTC.

A few counts support this clonotype. This chain uses TRBV4-3 with TRBJ2-1; no reliable D call. The tail of the sequence fits TRBJ2-7 better, so the J call may be wrong. Germline V CDR1 and CDR2: LGHNA, YSLEER. The CDR3 has 15 amino acids. The CDR3 spells CASSQEWNTYNEQYF. In nucleotides, the CDR3 is TGCGCCAGCAGCCAAGAATGGAACACCTACAATGAGCAGTACTTC.

The gene calls are TRBV20-1 and TRBJ1-5, with D unclear. The CDR3 loop spans 15 amino acids. The V end lost 5 bases, the J end lost 4 bases, and 18 bases lay between the germline ends. Germline CDR1 DFQATT, CDR2 SNEGSKA (reference sequence). CDR3 residues: CSAQRVGLTNQPQHF. In DNA form, the CDR3 reads TGCAGTGCTCAGAGAGTCGGTCTGACGAATCAGCCCCAGCATTTT.

This clonotype was counted a few times. V and J are TRBV7-2 and TRBJ1-5, with D possibly matching TRBD1 (6 bases). Trimming pared 0 bases from V and 0 bases from J, leaving 18 bases between. From germline, CDR1 is SGHTA and CDR2 FQGNSA. The CDR3 extends over 19 amino acids. In nucleotides, the CDR3 is TGTGCCAGCAGCTTAGCTTCCCAGGGGAGGAGTGTTAGCAATCAGCCCCAGCATTTT. Protein product: CASSLASQGRSVSNQPQHF.

As regards this clonotype: A read error may account for a junction end that differs from germline. The rearrangement joins TRBV10-3 to TRBJ2-7; D unresolved. Germline V lookup: CDR1 ENHRY, CDR2 SYGVKD. This CDR3 spans 12 amino acids. The CDR3 here is CAISEWSNEQYF. CDR3 coding DNA: TGTGCCATCAGCGAGTGGAGTAATGAGCAGTACTTC.

This clonotype showed up just once. J is TRBJ1-2 and V is TRBV28, with D tentatively TRBD1 (6 bases). Germline CDR1 reads MDHEN; CDR2 reads SYDVKM. Trimming shortened V by 4 bases and J by 7 bases, and 16 bases separated the two germline ends. The CDR3 loop spans 14 amino acids. CDR3 bases: TGTGCCAGCAGTTCGAGATTCAGGGGTGGTGGCTACACCTTC. It yields the protein CASSSRFRGGGYTF.

The chain has TRBV29-1 and TRBJ2-5, with a tentative D call TRBD2 (5 bases). With 7 bases removed from V and 2 bases from J, the gap between germline ends came to 14 bases. Germline values: CDR1 SQVTM, CDR2 ANQGSEA. The CDR3 loop spans 13 amino acids. CDR3 nucleotide sequence: TGCAGCGCTGTTCCTAGCACTCAAGAGACCCAGTACTTC. This codes for CSAVPSTQETQYF.

The chain combines TRBV4-3 with TRBJ1-4; D perhaps matches TRBD1 (5 bases). Trimming removed 0 bases from V and 8 bases from J, with 10 bases in between. The CDR3 has 14 amino acids. The V gene's germline CDR1 is LGHNA and CDR2 YSLEER. CDR3 sequence reads: CASSQDWRGEKLFF. In nucleotides, the CDR3 is TGCGCCAGCAGCCAAGATTGGAGGGGCGAAAAACTGTTTTTT.

The V and J genes are TRBV4-3 and TRBJ2-7; D assignment may be TRBD1 or TRBD2 (5 bases each). CDR1 is LGHNA, CDR2 YSLEER, per germline. V shed 0 bases and J shed 12 bases, with 21 bases lying between them. The CDR3 runs to 15 residues. CDR3 amino acids: CASSQDEGKHLGTYF. The DNA of the CDR3 is TGCGCCAGCAGCCAAGATGAGGGGAAACATCTCGGTACGTACTTC.

The CDR3: CASSLVVRGLGNQPQHF. CDR3 coding DNA: TGTGCCAGCAGCTTAGTAGTCAGGGGACTCGGCAATCAGCCCCAGCATTTT. The chain employs TRBV7-9 and TRBJ1-5; D possibly corresponds to TRBD1 (6 bases). Germline CDR1 reads SEHNR; CDR2 reads FQNEAQ (reference sequence). CDR3 length equals 17 residues. The V and J ends lost 1 base and 2 bases respectively, with 15 bases between them.

The J gene is TRBJ2-4, the V gene TRBV28, with D perhaps TRBD2 (5 bases). The J call is uncertain, as TRBJ2-7 better fits the DNA end. Germline CDR1 is MDHEN and CDR2 is SYDVKM. The CDR3 consists of 15 residues. The CDR3 nucleotides read TGTGCCAGCAGTCCGGGAAGTCATGCGGAGTACGAGCAGTACTTC. Protein sequence: CASSPGSHAEYEQYF.

The V call is TRBV11-2, the J call TRBJ2-5; D remains ambiguous. CDR3 length: 15 amino acids. Germline CDR1 is SGHAT and CDR2 is FQNNGV. V lost 0 bases and J lost 6, with 14 bases in between. CDR3 bases: TGTGCCAGCAGCTTAGAAGGCCGTTCAATGAAGACCCAGTACTTC. This codes for CASSLEGRSMKTQYF.

This clonotype turned up a few times. This chain joins TRBV7-2 and TRBJ2-1; TRBD1 is a possible D gene (6 bases). Germline CDR1 and CDR2: SGHTA and FQGNSA. The CDR3 loop spans 15 amino acids. V dropped 5 bases and J dropped 3 bases, with 14 bases sitting between them. The CDR3 region is CASSRPTGNYNEQFF. CDR3 DNA: TGTGCCAGCAGCCGGCCAACAGGGAACTACAATGAGCAGTTCTTC.

This clonotype was picked up a small number of times. The chain carries TRBV30 and TRBJ2-3; D not certain. The CDR3 totals 14 residues. The germline CDR1 and CDR2 sequences are GTSNPN and SVGIG (reference sequence). The germline V and J ends were trimmed by 0 bases and 2 bases, with 9 bases remaining between them. CDR3 protein: CAWSVRRPTDTQYF. CDR3 nucleotide sequence: TGTGCCTGGAGTGTAAGAAGACCCACAGATACGCAGTATTTT.

The chain carries TRBV29-1 and TRBJ2-1; TRBD2 matches 15 bases. Germline loops: CDR1 SQVTM, CDR2 ANQGSEA. The V segment lost 6 bases and the J segment 10 bases; nucleotides outside the gene matches: 4. The CDR3 sequence is 13 residues long. CDR3 sequence (DNA): TGCAGCGTCGGGACTAGCGGGAGGTCGGAGCAGTTCTTC. Translating it yields CSVGTSGRSEQFF.

CDR3 protein: CASSSRGAGTYNEQFF. In DNA, the CDR3 is TGCGCCAGCAGCTCCAGGGGTGCGGGTACGTACAATGAGCAGTTCTTC. This sequence joins TRBV5-1 and TRBJ2-1; TRBD1 is a possible D gene (6 bases). Trimming took off 3 bases at V and 4 bases at J, with 17 bases between the two ends. The CDR3 has 16 residues. Per the germline V gene, CDR1 is SGHRS and CDR2 is YFSETQ. The full variable domain, in which reference TRBV5-1 and TRBJ2-1 provide the parts outside the CDR3, is KAGVTQTPRYLIKTRGQQVTLSCSPISGHRSVSWYQQTPGQGLQFLFEYFSETQRNKGNFPGRFSGRQFSNSRSEMNVSTLELGDSALYLCASSSRGAGTYNEQFFGPGTRLTVL.

Here the CDR3 DNA reads TGTGCCAGCAAAGAAACTCCAGATACGCAGTATTTT. It yields the protein CASKETPDTQYF. The chain links TRBV6-5 to TRBJ2-3; no firm D call. Germline lookup yields CDR1 MNHEY and CDR2 SVGAGI. CDR3 length: 12 residues. V lost 7 bases and J 4 bases, leaving 9 bases between the germline ends.